This record concerns one T cell receptor beta chain sequence. Its cognate antigen is unknown. The data originate from a study of cytomegalovirus exposure and HLA in healthy donors. For the study at large: Early on, a data release was issued that held 85 million to 95 million unique TCRs from HLA-typed donors. The study, taken as a whole, reports: Later on, a genetic analysis was performed. It linked a missense variant in DCLRE1C with V- and J-gene trimming of TCR beta.

PCR was performed using 60 Vbeta and 13 Jbeta primers. TCRdb keeps only in-frame clones here, not all; method: immunoSEQ multiplex PCR. The profile shows about 120,000 clones, less than 80% of them singletons. The CDR3 has 16 residues. Germline V gives CDR1 SEHNR, CDR2 FQNEAQ (reference sequence). V lost 1 base to trimming and J lost 7 bases, with 17 bases between them. Donors counted as nominally healthy when sampled, yet unrecorded immune exposures were likely. The rearrangement uses TRBV7-9 and TRBJ2-1; D unresolved. The clonotype originates from a woman in her 40s in good health and CMV-seropositive. Sequencing used PBMCs. CDR3: CASSLVRPSSANEQFF. The CDR3 nucleotides read TGTGCCAGCAGCTTAGTAAGGCCCTCGAGCGCGAATGAGCAGTTCTTC.